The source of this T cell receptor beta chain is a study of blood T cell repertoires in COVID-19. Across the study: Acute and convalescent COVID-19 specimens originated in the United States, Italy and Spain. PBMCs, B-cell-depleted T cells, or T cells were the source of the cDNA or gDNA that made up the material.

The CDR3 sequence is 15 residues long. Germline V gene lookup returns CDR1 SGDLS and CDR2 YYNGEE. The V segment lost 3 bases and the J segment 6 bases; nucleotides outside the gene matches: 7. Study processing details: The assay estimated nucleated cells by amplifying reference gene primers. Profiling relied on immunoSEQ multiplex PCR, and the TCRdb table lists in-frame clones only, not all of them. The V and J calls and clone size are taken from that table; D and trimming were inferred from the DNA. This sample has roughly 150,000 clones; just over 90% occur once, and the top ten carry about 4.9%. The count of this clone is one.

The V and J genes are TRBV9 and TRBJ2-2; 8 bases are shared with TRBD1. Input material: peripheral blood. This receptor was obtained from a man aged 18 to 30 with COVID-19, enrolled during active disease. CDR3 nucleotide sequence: TGTGCCAGCAGCGGCGGACAGGGAAGTTCCGGGGAGCTGTTTTTT. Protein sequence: CASSGGQGSSGELFF.